These 27 T cell receptor beta chains were all obtained from the same sample, sequenced in a study of T cell clones after liver transplantation (dated by TCRdb to the late 2010s). Library method: the immunoSEQ multiplex PCR assay. In TCRdb, the immuneACCESS table is reduced to in-frame sequences with V and J assigned. These tables do not hold every clone; where another copy was compared, an unresolved V gene accounts for under half, and the others remain unexplained. The sample has 20,000 to 30,000 clones on record, about 70% of them singletons. Together, the top ten hold approximately 2.9% of the sample. The time point tag for this specimen amounts to: pre-transplant. The material was CD4+ T cells from blood, obtained before liver transplant. The receptor source for this set is a human donor who received a liver transplant.

This clone was picked up a small number of times. J is TRBJ1-5 and V is TRBV18, with D perhaps TRBD1 (5 bases). This CDR3 spans 15 amino acids. Looked up from germline, CDR1 is KGHSH and CDR2 is LQKENI. V was clipped by 3 bases and J by 1 base, with 10 bases between them. The CDR3: CASSPGAMSNQPQHF. In nucleotides, the CDR3 is TGTGCCAGCTCACCTGGGGCGATGAGCAATCAGCCCCAGCATTTT. Variable domain in full (rest from reference TRBV18 and TRBJ1-5): NAGVMQNPRHLVRRRGQEARLRCSPMKGHSHVYWYRQLPEEGLKFMVYLQKENIIDESGMPKERFSAEFPKEGPSILRIQQVVRGDSAAYFCASSPGAMSNQPQHFGDGTRLSIL.

For the CDR3, the DNA is TGTGCCAGCAGCCCCGTTCGGTCAAATAATTCACCCCTCCACTTT. Amino acids: CASSPVRSNNSPLHF. V usage is TRBV7-2 and J usage is TRBJ1-6; no definite D call. The ends were cut back, 5 bases at V and 5 bases at J, with 13 bases in the middle. CDR3 length: 15 amino acids. CDR1 SGHTA and CDR2 FQGNSA come from the germline V gene.

CDR3 residues: CASLEVGKNIQYF. Here the CDR3 DNA reads TGTGCCAGTCTCGAGGTGGGCAAAAACATTCAGTACTTC. The V call is TRBV19, the J call TRBJ2-4, with D unclear. V lost 8 bases, J lost 3 bases, and 11 bases lay in between. Germline V gene data show CDR1 as LNHDA and CDR2 as SQIVND (reference sequence). This CDR3 has 13 amino acids.

This chain joins TRBV29-1 and TRBJ1-5; D is unresolved. V was cut by 4 bases and J by 3 bases, with 7 bases left in between. The CDR3 has 12 residues. Germline CDR1 and CDR2: SQVTM and ANQGSEA. CDR3 region: CSVGVPNQPQHF. The CDR3 DNA follows: TGCAGCGTTGGGGTCCCCAATCAGCCCCAGCATTTT.

This chain uses TRBV20-1 with TRBJ2-1; D may be TRBD2 (5 bases). The V gene's germline CDR1 is DFQATT and CDR2 SNEGSKA (reference sequence). V dropped 6 bases and J dropped 6 bases, with 9 bases sitting between them. The CDR3 loop spans 11 amino acids. CDR3 bases: TGCAGTGCGAGCGGAACCAATGAGCAGTTCTTC. It yields the protein CSASGTNEQFF.

The chain recombines TRBV7-2 with TRBJ1-2, with D tentatively TRBD1 (5 bases). This CDR3 is 14 amino acids long. V gave up 1 base and J gave up 4 bases, with 10 bases separating them. Germline V gene sequence: CDR1 SGHTA, CDR2 FQGNSA. CDR3 DNA sequence: TGTGCCAGCAGCTTAGTTGGACACTCCTATGGCTACACCTTC. Protein: CASSLVGHSYGYTF.

The rearrangement uses TRBV2 and TRBJ1-6, with D hard to call. The V end lost 8 bases, the J end lost 0 bases, and 14 bases lay between the germline ends. From germline, CDR1 is SNHLY and CDR2 FYNNEI. This CDR3 contains 16 residues. CDR3 sequence (DNA): TGTGCCAGCTTCAATAAGGGCAGCTCCTATAATTCACCCCTCCACTTT. Protein product: CASFNKGSSYNSPLHF. Combining the CDR3 with reference TRBV2 and TRBJ1-6 gives the whole variable domain EPEVTQTPSHQVTQMGQEVILRCVPISNHLYFYWYRQILGQKVEFLVSFYNNEISEKSEIFDDQFSVERPDGSNFTLKIRSTKLEDSAMYFCASFNKGSSYNSPLHFGNGTRLTVT.

This clone was counted a few times. J is TRBJ2-3 and V is TRBV5-1; no firm D call. The CDR3 loop spans 14 amino acids. With 4 bases removed from V and 0 bases from J, the gap between germline ends came to 9 bases. Germline CDR1 reads SGHRS; CDR2 reads YFSETQ. CDR3 protein: CASSQVESTDTQYF. CDR3 sequence (DNA): TGCGCCAGCAGCCAGGTGGAGAGCACAGATACGCAGTATTTT.

The rearrangement links TRBV7-9 to TRBJ1-1; maybe TRBD1 (5 bases). Germline CDR1 reads SEHNR; CDR2 reads FQNEAQ (reference sequence). V was pared by 5 bases and J by 4 bases, with 26 bases between. CDR3 size: 18 residues. CDR3 sequence: CASSGLGGPSKRSTEAFF. The CDR3 DNA reads as TGTGCCAGCAGCGGACTCGGGGGACCATCTAAAAGGAGCACTGAAGCTTTCTTT.

This clone turned up a few times. This chain links TRBV2 with TRBJ1-1; possibly TRBD1 for D (5 bases). Trimming took off 4 bases at V and 3 bases at J, with 12 bases between the two ends. Looked up from germline, CDR1 is SNHLY and CDR2 is FYNNEI. The CDR3 is 14 residues long. The CDR3 sequence: CASSAAGWDTEAFF. CDR3 DNA: TGTGCCAGCAGTGCGGCAGGGTGGGACACTGAAGCTTTCTTT.

The chain links TRBV11-3 to TRBJ2-5; D ambiguous. Germline CDR1 is SGHNT and CDR2 is YENEEA. The V gene lost 0 bases and the J gene lost 7 bases, with 9 bases spanning the gap. The CDR3 is made up of 13 amino acids. The CDR3 loop reads CASSLDVVGTQYF. The CDR3 DNA follows: TGTGCCAGCAGCTTAGATGTCGTGGGGACCCAGTACTTC.

The chain combines TRBV9 with TRBJ2-3; TRBD2 might be the D (6 bases). There are 15 residues in the CDR3. Trimming cost V 0 bases and J 0 bases, with 8 bases left between them. In germline, CDR1 is SGDLS, CDR2 YYNGEE. CDR3 protein: CASSVEAGSTDTQYF. In nucleotides, the CDR3 is TGTGCCAGCAGCGTAGAGGCGGGGAGCACAGATACGCAGTATTTT.

This clone was seen once. The chain recombines TRBV7-9 with TRBJ2-3, with D perhaps matching TRBD1 or TRBD2 (6 bases each). Trimming cost V 8 bases and J 5 bases, with 17 bases left between them. The germline V gene encodes CDR1 SEHNR and CDR2 FQNEAQ (reference sequence). This CDR3 is 14 amino acids long. CDR3 residues: CASSEGVKVDTQYF. The CDR3 DNA sequence: TGTGCCAGCTCGGAGGGGGTCAAGGTAGATACGCAGTATTTT.

The CDR3 sequence is CASSSPSYNEQFF. In DNA, the CDR3 is TGCGCCAGCAGCTCACCTAGCTACAATGAGCAGTTCTTC. The chain employs TRBV5-1 and TRBJ2-1; D remains unclear. V lost 3 bases, J lost 3 bases, and 7 bases lay in between. Germline V gene data show CDR1 as SGHRS and CDR2 as YFSETQ. The CDR3 loop spans 13 amino acids. Together with reference TRBV5-1 and TRBJ2-1, the CDR3 gives the full variable domain: KAGVTQTPRYLIKTRGQQVTLSCSPISGHRSVSWYQQTPGQGLQFLFEYFSETQRNKGNFPGRFSGRQFSNSRSEMNVSTLELGDSALYLCASSSPSYNEQFFGPGTRLTVL.

This chain connects TRBV28 to TRBJ2-1; D gene ambiguous. V was cut by 3 bases and J by 1 base, with 10 bases left in between. The V gene's germline CDR1 is MDHEN and CDR2 SYDVKM. The CDR3 runs 15 residues. Here the CDR3 reads CASSLVRLSYNEQFF. The DNA of the CDR3 is TGTGCCAGCAGTTTGGTCAGACTTTCCTACAATGAGCAGTTCTTC.

The CDR3 region is CASSTDRGTDTQYF. The CDR3 DNA follows: TGTGCCAGCAGCACAGACAGGGGCACAGATACGCAGTATTTT. The V and J genes are TRBV11-3 and TRBJ2-3; TRBD1 agrees at 7 bases. The CDR3 has 14 amino acids. Germline lookup yields CDR1 SGHNT and CDR2 YENEEA. V trimming: 5 bases; J trimming: 1 base; junction bases outside the gene matches: 3. The whole variable domain, filled in from reference TRBV11-3 and TRBJ2-3, reads EAGVVQSPRYKIIEKKQPVAFWCNPISGHNTLYWYLQNLGQGPELLIRYENEEAVDDSQLPKDRFSAERLKGVDSTLKIQPAELGDSAVYLCASSTDRGTDTQYFGPGTRLTVL.

DNA for the CDR3: TGTGCCAGCAGTGGAACAGCGGGGTCCTACGAGCAGTACTTC. Its protein product is CASSGTAGSYEQYF. The V call is TRBV6-5, the J call TRBJ2-7; 7 bases line up with TRBD2. Germline CDR1 and CDR2: MNHEY and SVGAGI. The CDR3 loop spans 14 amino acids. V shed 5 bases and J 1 base; nucleotides not matched to a gene: 5.

V gene TRBV6-1 combines with J gene TRBJ2-2; D uncertain. V lost 8 bases and J 6 bases, leaving 7 bases between the germline ends. The CDR3 extends over 11 amino acids. CDR1 and CDR2 (germline): MNHNS, SASEGT. CDR3 sequence: CASRLPGELFF. The DNA for the CDR3 is TGTGCCAGCCGATTACCCGGGGAGCTGTTTTTT.

The chain combines TRBV30 with TRBJ2-7; maybe TRBD2 (5 bases). V lost 0 bases and J 9 bases, leaving 9 bases between the germline ends. From germline, CDR1 is GTSNPN and CDR2 SVGIG (reference sequence). The CDR3 has 11 amino acids. The DNA for the CDR3 is TGTGCCTGGAGTGTAAACCGGGGGCAGTACTTC. Translating gives CAWSVNRGQYF.

The V call is TRBV5-4, the J call TRBJ2-6, with 7 bases fitting TRBD1. Unmatched junction bases numbered 3, after V lost 0 bases and J lost 0 bases. Per germline, CDR1 SGHNT and CDR2 YYREEE (reference sequence). The CDR3 is 17 amino acids. The chain's CDR3 is CASSLAGTVSGANVLTF. CDR3 nucleotide sequence: TGTGCCAGCAGCTTGGCCGGGACAGTCTCTGGGGCCAACGTCCTGACTTTC.

The gene calls are TRBV19 and TRBJ2-5; D is perhaps TRBD2 (6 bases). CDR1 is LNHDA, CDR2 SQIVND, per germline (reference sequence). Trimming left V 5 bases short and J 5 bases short, with 12 bases between. The CDR3 has 13 amino acids. The CDR3 nucleotides read TGTGCCAGTAGTCCTACGGGGGAGGAGACCCAGTACTTC. It yields the protein CASSPTGEETQYF.

This clone occurred a few times. The genes are TRBV12-5 and TRBJ2-5, with 9 bases lining up with TRBD1. V shed 5 bases and J 5 bases; nucleotides not matched to a gene: 3. CDR1 is LGHNT and CDR2 is FRNRAP in the germline V gene. The CDR3 spans 13 residues. The CDR3: CASGPDRGETQYF. The CDR3 DNA sequence: TGTGCTAGTGGTCCCGACAGGGGGGAGACCCAGTACTTC.

The chain is built from TRBV7-2 and TRBJ2-2, with no clear D. The germline V and J ends were trimmed by 0 bases and 4 bases, with 9 bases remaining between them. The length of the CDR3 is 15 residues. The V gene's germline CDR1 is SGHTA and CDR2 FQGNSA. CDR3 loop: CASSLARSSTGELFF. Written as DNA, the CDR3 is TGTGCCAGCAGCTTAGCGCGGTCTAGCACCGGGGAGCTGTTTTTT.

This clone was detected only a few times. V is TRBV7-2 and J is TRBJ1-1, with D hard to call. V lost 3 bases and J 5 bases, leaving 16 bases between the germline ends. The CDR3 has 15 amino acids. The V gene's germline CDR1 is SGHTA and CDR2 FQGNSA. This chain's CDR3 is CASSFSGRSKTEAFF. CDR3 nucleotides: TGTGCCAGCAGCTTTTCTGGTCGATCGAAGACTGAAGCTTTCTTT.

This clone was observed a few times. This rearrangement joins TRBV27 to TRBJ2-1, with TRBD2 identical over 10 bases. The V gene's germline CDR1 is MNHEY and CDR2 SMNVEV (reference sequence). J lost 8 bases, V lost 2 bases, and 9 bases had no gene match. The CDR3 contains 16 residues. In DNA, the CDR3 is TGTGCCAGCAGTTTAAGTCGACTAGCGGGTAGGGATGAGCAGTTCTTC. Residues: CASSLSRLAGRDEQFF.

In this sample, this clone turned up a few times. The V gene is TRBV29-1, the J gene TRBJ2-5, with TRBD2 matching over 14 bases. Losses at the gene ends were 7 bases for V and 2 bases for J; bases not matched to a gene: 3. Germline V gene sequence: CDR1 SQVTM, CDR2 ANQGSEA. The CDR3 is made up of 14 amino acids. CDR3 coding DNA: TGCAGCGCCGGACTAGCGGGGGGACAAGAGACCCAGTACTTC. Protein product: CSAGLAGGQETQYF.

The chain links TRBV9 to TRBJ2-1; a possible D gene is TRBD2 (5 bases). Trimming left V 0 bases short and J 3 bases short, with 7 bases between. CDR1 is SGDLS and CDR2 is YYNGEE in the germline V gene. The CDR3 runs 14 residues. The CDR3 DNA is TGTGCCAGCAGCGTAGCGGGGAACTACAATGAGCAGTTCTTC. This translates into CASSVAGNYNEQFF.